Listed here is a single T cell receptor beta chain. These data originate in a study of response to subunit inactivated influenza vaccine. The germline gives CDR1 PRHDT, CDR2 FYEKMQ (reference sequence). The V segment lost 5 bases and the J segment 4 bases; nucleotides outside the gene matches: 7. The CDR3 consists of 15 residues. In TCRdb, the RT-PCR reads were re-called with MiXCR into one record per CDR3 protein. The sample contains hundreds of thousands of distinct CDR3 sequences, roughly 14% of which appear only once. The rearrangement joins TRBV13 to TRBJ2-1; 8 bases fit TRBD2. The starting material was PBMCs from blood, obtained 14 to 15 days before vaccination. This TCR came from a man between 50 and 59 years old who received an inactivated influenza vaccine. CDR3 in amino acids: CASSTRLARYNEQFF. The CDR3 nucleotides read TGTGCCAGCAGCACCCGACTAGCGCGGTACAATGAGCAGTTCTTC.